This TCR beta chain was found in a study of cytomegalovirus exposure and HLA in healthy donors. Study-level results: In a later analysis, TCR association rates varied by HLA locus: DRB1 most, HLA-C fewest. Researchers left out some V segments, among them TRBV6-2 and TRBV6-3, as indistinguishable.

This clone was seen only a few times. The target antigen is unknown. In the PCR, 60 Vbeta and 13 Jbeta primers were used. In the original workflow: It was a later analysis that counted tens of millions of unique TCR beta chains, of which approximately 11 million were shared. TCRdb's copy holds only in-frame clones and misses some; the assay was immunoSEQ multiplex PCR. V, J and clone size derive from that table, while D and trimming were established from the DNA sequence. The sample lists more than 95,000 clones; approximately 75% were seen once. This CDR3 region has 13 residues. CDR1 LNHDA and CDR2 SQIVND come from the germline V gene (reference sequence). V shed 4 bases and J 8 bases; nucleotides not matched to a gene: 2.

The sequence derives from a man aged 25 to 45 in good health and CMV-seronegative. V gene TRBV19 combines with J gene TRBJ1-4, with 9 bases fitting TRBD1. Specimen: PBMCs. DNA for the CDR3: TGTGCCAGTAGTAGGGACAGGGAAGAAAAACTGTTTTTT. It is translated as CASSRDREEKLFF.